The 21 T cell receptor beta chains presented below share a single source sample, sequenced in a study of cytomegalovirus exposure and HLA in healthy donors. PCR amplification relied on 60 Vbeta primers (plus 13 Jbeta primers). Some clones are missing from TCRdb's copy, which holds only in-frame ones; the method was immunoSEQ multiplex PCR. The data show over 150,000 clones, roughly three quarters seen once. The sample was PBMCs. The receptor source for this set is a man aged 25 to 45 in good health and CMV-seropositive.

The chain recombines TRBV11-2 with TRBJ2-5; perhaps TRBD1 as D (6 bases). The CDR3 is 19 amino acids. Trimming cost V 5 bases and J 6 bases, with 31 bases left between them. Germline V lookup: CDR1 SGHAT, CDR2 FQNNGV. DNA of the CDR3: TGTGCCAGCAGCCCGCCTCAACAGGGTGTGGGGGCTTCGGGGAAGACCCAGTACTTC. This gives the protein CASSPPQQGVGASGKTQYF.

This chain uses TRBV4-1 with TRBJ1-2, with D perhaps matching TRBD1 (5 bases). V lost 0 bases and J lost 8, with 19 bases in between. The germline gives CDR1 MGHRA, CDR2 YSYEKL. The CDR3 sequence is 16 residues long. This CDR3 reads CASSQDPPGGVGGYTF. For the CDR3, the DNA is TGCGCCAGCAGCCAAGACCCGCCCGGGGGGGTAGGCGGCTACACCTTC.

The V call is TRBV19, the J call TRBJ2-1, with D possibly being TRBD2 (5 bases). Germline V gene sequence: CDR1 LNHDA, CDR2 SQIVND (reference sequence). V lost 5 bases, J lost 15 bases, and 20 bases lay in between. This CDR3 is 13 amino acids long. The CDR3 sequence: CASSPGNRPWGFF. The CDR3 DNA is TGTGCCAGTAGTCCCGGGAACCGCCCGTGGGGGTTCTTC.

The chain uses TRBV5-4 and TRBJ2-7; tentative D call: TRBD2 (6 bases). V lost 3 bases and J lost 0, with 10 bases in between. This CDR3 contains 14 residues. Germline CDR1 reads SGHNT; CDR2 reads YYREEE (reference sequence). CDR3 DNA sequence: TGTGCCAGCAGCTGGCGGGGCCTCTCCTACGAGCAGTACTTC. This gives the protein CASSWRGLSYEQYF. The full variable domain, completed using reference TRBV5-4 and TRBJ2-7, is ETGVTQSPTHLIKTRGQQVTLRCSSQSGHNTVSWYQQALGQGPQFIFQYYREEENGRGNFPPRFSGLQFPNYSSELNVNALELDDSALYLCASSWRGLSYEQYFGPGTRLTVT.

This chain joins TRBV6-5 and TRBJ1-2; TRBD1 is a possible D gene (5 bases). Germline lookup yields CDR1 MNHEY and CDR2 SVGAGI. The CDR3 sequence is 15 residues long. V shed 0 bases and J shed 0 bases, with 8 bases lying between them. The CDR3 bases are TGTGCCAGCAGTTACTCACCGGGGGCTAACTATGGCTACACCTTC. Protein sequence: CASSYSPGANYGYTF.

This rearrangement joins TRBV11-2 to TRBJ2-2; a weak D match, TRBD2 (6 bases). Germline CDR1 is SGHAT and CDR2 is FQNNGV. V was shortened by 4 bases and J by 7 bases, with 7 bases between the two germline ends. The CDR3 loop spans 12 amino acids. The DNA for the CDR3 is TGTGCCAGCAGCTCGGGGGTCGGGGAGCTGTTTTTT. Its translation is CASSSGVGELFF.

The J gene is TRBJ1-1, the V gene TRBV4-2; D not resolved. CDR3 length: 14 amino acids. Germline lookup yields CDR1 LGHNA and CDR2 YNFKEQ. The germline V and J ends were trimmed by 1 base and 5 bases, with 11 bases remaining between them. CDR3 in DNA: TGTGCCAGCAGCCAAGTGGGAGGTCGGACTGAAGCTTTCTTT. Translating it yields CASSQVGGRTEAFF.

The chain uses TRBV5-6 and TRBJ2-1; 8 bases align to TRBD2. CDR1 and CDR2 from the germline V gene are SGHDT and YYEEEE. This CDR3 spans 16 amino acids. V lost 2 bases to trimming and J lost 9 bases; unmatched junction nucleotides: 13. This chain's CDR3 is CASSFRGSGIAPEQFF. CDR3 DNA sequence: TGTGCCAGCAGCTTCCGAGGTAGCGGGATCGCCCCTGAGCAGTTCTTC.

V and J are TRBV19 and TRBJ2-1, with 11 bases matching TRBD2. The germline gives CDR1 LNHDA, CDR2 SQIVND (reference sequence). With V trimmed by 3 bases and J by 10 bases, 14 bases remained unmatched. The CDR3 runs to 17 residues. CDR3 coding DNA: TGTGCCAGTAGTATTCCTCCGGCTAGCGGGAGGCCTGAGGAGCAGTTCTTC. This gives the protein CASSIPPASGRPEEQFF.

The V and J genes are TRBV5-1 and TRBJ1-5; the match to TRBD1 covers 9 bases. CDR3 length equals 14 residues. Germline V gives CDR1 SGHRS, CDR2 YFSETQ. Trimming took 7 bases from V and 5 from J; bases not matched to a gene: 7. The CDR3 nucleotides are TGCGCCAGCTCCATGGGACAGGGCGATCAGCCCCAGCATTTT. Protein sequence: CASSMGQGDQPQHF.

The chain has TRBV7-3 and TRBJ2-3; the D gene is possibly TRBD2 (6 bases). Germline values: CDR1 SGHTA, CDR2 FQGTGA. There are 15 residues in the CDR3. V shed 5 bases and J shed 1 base, with 13 bases lying between them. The CDR3 nucleotides read TGTGCCAGCAGCCCCGGGGCTAGCGGCACAGATACGCAGTATTTT. Amino acid sequence: CASSPGASGTDTQYF.

V usage is TRBV6-1 and J usage is TRBJ2-5; the match to TRBD1 covers 8 bases. The CDR3 extends over 14 amino acids. Germline values: CDR1 MNHNS, CDR2 SASEGT. The V and J ends lost 6 bases and 2 bases, in that order; junction bases with no gene match: 5. The CDR3 coding sequence is TGTGCCAGCAGCGACTGGACAGGGCAAGAGACCCAGTACTTC. It yields the protein CASSDWTGQETQYF.

The chain employs TRBV9 and TRBJ2-5; TRBD2 is a possible D gene (6 bases). The length of the CDR3 is 12 residues. The V end was cut by 8 bases, the J end by 3 bases, with 11 bases between. Germline CDR1 and CDR2: SGDLS and YYNGEE. The CDR3 loop reads CASGPGEETQYF. In DNA, the CDR3 is TGTGCCAGTGGCCCGGGAGAAGAGACCCAGTACTTC. The full variable domain, with the rest looked up from reference TRBV9 and TRBJ2-5, is DSGVTQTPKHLITATGQRVTLRCSPRSGDLSVYWYQQSLDQGLQFLIQYYNGEERAKGNILERFSAQQFPDLHSELNLSSLELGDSALYFCASGPGEETQYFGPGTRLLVL.

This clone has just one count. This rearrangement joins TRBV29-1 to TRBJ1-2, with 7 bases fitting TRBD1. This CDR3 region has 12 residues. V trimming: 5 bases; J trimming: 10 bases; junction bases outside the gene matches: 10. From germline, CDR1 is SQVTM and CDR2 ANQGSEA. Here the CDR3 DNA reads TGCAGCGTTTGGCGAGGGGGCCATGTCTACACCTTC. Protein sequence: CSVWRGGHVYTF. The full variable domain, completed using reference TRBV29-1 and TRBJ1-2, is SAVISQKPSRDICQRGTSLTIQCQVDSQVTMMFWYRQQPGQSLTLIATANQGSEATYESGFVIDKFPISRPNLTFSTLTVSNMSPEDSSIYLCSVWRGGHVYTFGSGTRLTVV.

This clone was picked up one time. Here the CDR3 DNA reads TGTGCCAGCAGTGGGACACTCTCCTACAATGAGCAGTTCTTC. The encoded protein is CASSGTLSYNEQFF. This rearrangement joins TRBV9 to TRBJ2-1; D may be TRBD1 (6 bases). The CDR3 totals 14 residues. CDR1 is SGDLS, CDR2 YYNGEE, per germline. V lost 5 bases and J lost 0, with 9 bases in between.

The J gene is TRBJ2-1, the V gene TRBV4-1; no definite D call. CDR1 MGHRA and CDR2 YSYEKL come from the germline V gene. This CDR3 is 13 amino acids long. The V gene lost 0 bases and the J gene lost 10 bases, with 10 bases spanning the gap. This CDR3 is CASSQEVPREQFF. The CDR3 DNA reads as TGCGCCAGCAGCCAAGAGGTCCCACGGGAGCAGTTCTTC.

The V and J genes are TRBV18 and TRBJ2-6; unclear D gene. In germline, CDR1 is KGHSH, CDR2 LQKENI. This CDR3 spans 17 amino acids. Trimming shortened V by 2 bases and J by 0 bases, and 11 bases separated the two germline ends. The CDR3 DNA reads as TGTGCCAGCTCACCAGGAGCTCCCAACTCTGGGGCCAACGTCCTGACTTTC. As protein: CASSPGAPNSGANVLTF.

This chain joins TRBV6-1 and TRBJ1-2; a possible D gene is TRBD1 (5 bases). Germline V gives CDR1 MNHNS, CDR2 SASEGT. V gave up 7 bases and J gave up 2 bases, with 8 bases separating them. This CDR3 comprises 12 residues. CDR3 amino acids: CASTRGNYGYTF. The CDR3 DNA reads as TGTGCCAGCACCCGGGGGAACTATGGCTACACCTTC.

The chain employs TRBV7-3 and TRBJ2-2, with a weak D call TRBD2 (5 bases). In germline, CDR1 is SGHTA, CDR2 FQGTGA. This CDR3 is 14 amino acids long. The V and J ends lost 5 bases and 3 bases respectively, with 10 bases between them. As DNA, the CDR3 is TGTGCCAGCAGCCCTACTAGGGACACCGGGGAGCTGTTTTTT. This encodes CASSPTRDTGELFF.

V and J are TRBV4-1 and TRBJ1-2; D perhaps matches TRBD1 (5 bases). Deletions cut 3 bases from V and 1 base from J, with 21 bases between. In germline, CDR1 is MGHRA, CDR2 YSYEKL. This CDR3 contains 18 residues. CDR3 DNA sequence: TGCGCCAGCAGCCAGGGCGCCCTGAGGAGGGGAAATAACTATGGCTACACCTTC. As protein: CASSQGALRRGNNYGYTF.

This clone was detected once. The V gene is TRBV27, the J gene TRBJ2-1; 11 positions match TRBD1. V lost 5 bases, J lost 8 bases, and 8 bases stayed unmatched. Germline loops: CDR1 MNHEY, CDR2 SMNVEV (reference sequence). The CDR3 covers 15 residues. The CDR3 is CASSLNGQGADEQFF. The CDR3, as DNA: TGTGCCAGCAGTCTGAATGGACAGGGGGCGGATGAGCAGTTCTTC.